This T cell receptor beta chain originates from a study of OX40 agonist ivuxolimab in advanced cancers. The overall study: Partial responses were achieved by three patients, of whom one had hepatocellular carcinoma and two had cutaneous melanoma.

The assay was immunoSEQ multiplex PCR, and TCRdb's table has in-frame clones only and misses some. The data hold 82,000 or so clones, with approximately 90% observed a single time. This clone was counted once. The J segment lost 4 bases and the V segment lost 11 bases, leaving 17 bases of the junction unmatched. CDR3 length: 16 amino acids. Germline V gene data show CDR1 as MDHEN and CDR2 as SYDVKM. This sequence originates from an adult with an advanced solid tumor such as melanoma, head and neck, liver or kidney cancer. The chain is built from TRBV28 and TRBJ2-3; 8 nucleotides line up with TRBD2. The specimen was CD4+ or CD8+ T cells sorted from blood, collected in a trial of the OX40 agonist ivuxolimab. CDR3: CASRGGTAGSADTQYF. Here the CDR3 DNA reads TGTGCCTCCCGGGGGGGCACAGCGGGTAGTGCAGATACGCAGTATTTT.